This is a list of T cell receptor beta chains from one sample in a study of blood T cells in healthy people across ages. TCRdb ran MiXCR on the 5' RACE reads and lists one entry per CDR3 protein. Of fewer than 950,000 distinct CDR3 sequences in the sample, roughly 34% are singletons; the top ten hold 10% to 15%. The material sequenced was blood. All receptors derive from a man younger than 35 in good health. The CDR3 runs from the conserved cysteine through the conserved F or W. Fields, in order: J gene, clone size, D gene, V gene, CDR3 protein, CDR3 DNA. The D gene is left open where the match is weak. Not all rows give a size; the values are once, few, many and, for expanded clones, a class.

J gene: TRBJ1-5
clone size: NA
D gene: NA
V gene: TRBV12-3/TRBV12-4
CDR3 protein: CASSSAGFSNQPQHF
CDR3 DNA: TGTGCCAGCAGCTCCGCAGGGTTTAGCAATCAGCCCCAGCATTTT

J gene: TRBJ2-2
clone size: NA
D gene: NA
V gene: TRBV15
CDR3 protein: CATSPTYAGELFF
CDR3 DNA: TGTGCCACCAGCCCGACGTACGCCGGGGAGCTGTTTTTT

J gene: TRBJ1-4
clone size: few
D gene: NA
V gene: TRBV7-2
CDR3 protein: CASSLIGGLATNEKLFF
CDR3 DNA: TGTGCCAGCAGCTTAATCGGTGGTTTGGCTACTAATGAAAAACTGTTTTTT

J gene: TRBJ2-1
clone size: many
D gene: NA
V gene: TRBV25-1
CDR3 protein: CASRPAGQRYNEQFF
CDR3 DNA: TGTGCCAGCAGACCAGCGGGACAGCGCTACAATGAGCAGTTCTTC

J gene: TRBJ2-2
clone size: NA
D gene: TRBD2
V gene: TRBV20-1
CDR3 protein: CSARRAGVFTGELFF
CDR3 DNA: TGCAGTGCTAGAAGAGCGGGGGTTTTCACCGGGGAGCTGTTTTTT

J gene: TRBJ2-1
clone size: NA
D gene: TRBD2
V gene: TRBV6-5
CDR3 protein: CASTVASGLNEQFF
CDR3 DNA: TGTGCCAGCACAGTGGCTAGCGGTCTCAATGAGCAGTTCTTC

J gene: TRBJ2-3
clone size: few
D gene: NA
V gene: TRBV2
CDR3 protein: CASSEDKGSTDTQYF
CDR3 DNA: TGTGCCAGCAGTGAAGATAAAGGGAGCACAGATACGCAGTATTTT

J gene: TRBJ2-5
clone size: few
D gene: NA
V gene: TRBV6-5
CDR3 protein: CASSYSISGETQYF
CDR3 DNA: TGTGCCAGCAGTTACTCGATCTCAGGCGAGACCCAGTACTTC

J gene: TRBJ2-5
clone size: many
D gene: TRBD1
V gene: TRBV9
CDR3 protein: CASGTGGAQETQYF
CDR3 DNA: TGTGCCAGCGGGACAGGCGGGGCCCAAGAGACCCAGTACTTC

J gene: TRBJ1-1
clone size: few
D gene: NA
V gene: TRBV3-1
CDR3 protein: CASSQVNTEAFF
CDR3 DNA: TGCGCCAGCAGCCAAGTGAACACTGAAGCTTTCTTT

J gene: TRBJ2-7
clone size: few
D gene: NA
V gene: TRBV6-6
CDR3 protein: CASRRSNSEQYF
CDR3 DNA: TGTGCCAGCAGACGGTCCAATTCGGAGCAGTACTTC